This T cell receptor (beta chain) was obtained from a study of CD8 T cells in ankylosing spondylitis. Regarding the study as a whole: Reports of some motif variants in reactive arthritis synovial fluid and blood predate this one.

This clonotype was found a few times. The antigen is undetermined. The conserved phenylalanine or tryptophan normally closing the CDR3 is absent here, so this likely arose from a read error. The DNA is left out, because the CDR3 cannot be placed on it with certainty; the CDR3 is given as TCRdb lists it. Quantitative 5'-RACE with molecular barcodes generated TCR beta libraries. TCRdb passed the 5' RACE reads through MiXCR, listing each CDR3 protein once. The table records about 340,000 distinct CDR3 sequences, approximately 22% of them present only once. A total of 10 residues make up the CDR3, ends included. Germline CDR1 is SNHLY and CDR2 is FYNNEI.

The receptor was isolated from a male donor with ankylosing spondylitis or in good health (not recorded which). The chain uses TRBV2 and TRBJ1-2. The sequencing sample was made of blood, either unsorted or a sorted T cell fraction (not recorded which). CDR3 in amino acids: CASSDSGLRA.